This T cell receptor (beta chain) was documented in a study of T-cell memory formation after mild COVID-19. Background on the study: Clusters of TCRs were largely donor specific.

This clonotype has more than one count but fewer than ten. What it binds is not known. TCRdb reanalysed the 5' RACE reads using MiXCR and keeps one entry per CDR3 protein. The sample includes approximately 480,000 distinct CDR3 sequences, approximately 18% seen only once; the top ten take over 9%. Study conclusions and caveats: Prior to infection, memory already included some responding clones, suggesting cross-reactive memory joined. The second-wave clones peaking on day 37 were not confirmed as SARS-CoV-2-specific. Contracting CD4+ clones were located mainly in CM and EM, and CD8+ clones in EMRA.

Sequencing input: PBMCs or a T cell subset sorted from them (not recorded which). This receptor was taken from an adult woman who had mild COVID-19 (a few samples of this study predate the infection). Cell type and time point are not known.

CDR3 nucleotides: TGTGCCAGCCGTCCGGGCCCCGGCGCGGGCTACACCTTC. Translation gives CASRPGPGAGYTF. The gene calls are TRBV12-3 or TRBV12-4 and TRBJ1-2; D unclear. The V gene lost 8 bases and the J gene lost 8 bases, with 18 bases spanning the gap. The CDR3 is 13 amino acids.